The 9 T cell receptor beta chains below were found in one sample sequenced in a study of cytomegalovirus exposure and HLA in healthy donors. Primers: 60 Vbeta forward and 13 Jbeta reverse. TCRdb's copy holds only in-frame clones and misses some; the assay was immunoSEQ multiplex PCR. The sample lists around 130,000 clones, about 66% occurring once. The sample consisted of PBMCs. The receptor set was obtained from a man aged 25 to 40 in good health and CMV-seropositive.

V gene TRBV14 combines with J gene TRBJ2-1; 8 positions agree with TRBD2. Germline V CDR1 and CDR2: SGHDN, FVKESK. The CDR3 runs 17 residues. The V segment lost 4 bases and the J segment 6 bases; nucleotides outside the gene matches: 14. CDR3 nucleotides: TGTGCCAGCAGCCCCCGACTGAGCGGGAGCTTTGGCAATGAGCAGTTCTTC. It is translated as CASSPRLSGSFGNEQFF.

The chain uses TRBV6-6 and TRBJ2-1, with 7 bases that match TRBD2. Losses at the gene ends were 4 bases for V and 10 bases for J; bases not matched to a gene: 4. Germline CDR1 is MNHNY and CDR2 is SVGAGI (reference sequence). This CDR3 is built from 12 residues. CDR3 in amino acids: CASSLISGEQFF. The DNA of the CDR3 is TGTGCCAGCAGTTTAATTAGCGGGGAGCAGTTCTTC.

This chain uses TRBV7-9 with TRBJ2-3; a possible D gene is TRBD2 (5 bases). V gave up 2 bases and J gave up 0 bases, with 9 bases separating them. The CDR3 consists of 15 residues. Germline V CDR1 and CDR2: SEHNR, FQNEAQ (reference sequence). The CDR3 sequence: CASSLPGISTDTQYF. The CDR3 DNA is TGTGCCAGCAGCTTACCCGGGATTAGCACAGATACGCAGTATTTT. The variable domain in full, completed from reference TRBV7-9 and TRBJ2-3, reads DTGVSQNPRHKITKRGQNVTFRCDPISEHNRLYWYRQTLGQGPEFLTYFQNEAQLEKSRLLSDRFSAERPKGSFSTLEIQRTEQGDSAMYLCASSLPGISTDTQYFGPGTRLTVL.

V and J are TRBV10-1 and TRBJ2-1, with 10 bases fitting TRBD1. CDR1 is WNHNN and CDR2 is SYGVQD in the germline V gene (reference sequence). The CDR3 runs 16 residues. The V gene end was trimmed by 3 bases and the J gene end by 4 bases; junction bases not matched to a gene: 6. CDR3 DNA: TGCGCCAGCAGTGACCCACCGGGACAGGGGTACAATGAGCAGTTCTTC. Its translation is CASSDPPGQGYNEQFF.

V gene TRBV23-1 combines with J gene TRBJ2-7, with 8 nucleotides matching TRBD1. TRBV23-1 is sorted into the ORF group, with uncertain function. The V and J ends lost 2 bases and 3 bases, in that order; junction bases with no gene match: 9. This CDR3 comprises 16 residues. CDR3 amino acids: CASSQRPDRVFYEQYF. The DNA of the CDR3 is TGCGCCAGCAGTCAACGGCCGGACAGGGTATTCTACGAGCAGTACTTC.

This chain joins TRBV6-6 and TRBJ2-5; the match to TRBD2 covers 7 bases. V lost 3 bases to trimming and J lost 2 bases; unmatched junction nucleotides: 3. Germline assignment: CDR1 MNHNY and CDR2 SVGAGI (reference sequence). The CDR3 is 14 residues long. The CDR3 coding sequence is TGTGCCAGCAGTTATGGGGGGGGACAAGAGACCCAGTACTTC. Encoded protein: CASSYGGGQETQYF.

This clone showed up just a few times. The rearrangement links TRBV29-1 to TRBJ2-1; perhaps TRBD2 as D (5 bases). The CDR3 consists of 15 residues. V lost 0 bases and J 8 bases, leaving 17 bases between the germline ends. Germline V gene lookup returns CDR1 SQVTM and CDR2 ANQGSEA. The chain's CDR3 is CSVEDWASRRYEQFF. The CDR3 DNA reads TGCAGCGTTGAAGATTGGGCTAGCAGGCGTTATGAGCAGTTCTTC.

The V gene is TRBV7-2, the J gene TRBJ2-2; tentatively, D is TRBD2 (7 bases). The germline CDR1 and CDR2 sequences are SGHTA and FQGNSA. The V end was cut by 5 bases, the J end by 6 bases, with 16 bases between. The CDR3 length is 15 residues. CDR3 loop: CASSKGGGMSGELFF. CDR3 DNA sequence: TGTGCCAGCAGCAAAGGGGGGGGAATGTCCGGGGAGCTGTTTTTT.

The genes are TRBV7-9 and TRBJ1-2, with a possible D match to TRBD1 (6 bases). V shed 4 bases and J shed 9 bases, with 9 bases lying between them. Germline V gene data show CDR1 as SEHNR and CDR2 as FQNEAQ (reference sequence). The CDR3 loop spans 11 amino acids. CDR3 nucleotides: TGTGCCAGCAGCTCAGGACAGCGCTACACCTTC. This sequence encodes CASSSGQRYTF.